Following are 20 T cell receptor beta chains from one sample sequenced in a study of blood T cells in healthy people across ages. A second PCR, run for roughly 7 to 12 cycles, used a sample-barcoded 5' primer plus a J-beta primer mix. TCRdb passed the 5' RACE reads through MiXCR, listing each CDR3 protein once. The sample includes about 1.8 million distinct CDR3 sequences, approximately 50% of them seen just once. Sequenced material: blood. The receptor set was obtained from a woman aged 40 to 50 in good health.

The table lists this clonotype with a few counts. The chain combines TRBV20-1 with TRBJ2-7; TRBD1 matches at 8 bases. The ends lost 3 bases at V and 0 bases at J; junction bases unmatched: 1. The CDR3 spans 13 residues. Germline CDR1 reads DFQATT; CDR2 reads SNEGSKA (reference sequence). CDR3 loop: CSARTGVSYEQYF. Written as DNA, the CDR3 is TGCAGTGCTAGGACAGGGGTCTCCTACGAGCAGTACTTC.

The chain uses TRBV15 and TRBJ2-4; D uncertain. The J call may be wrong; the DNA end is better matched by TRBJ2-7. The CDR3 contains 11 residues. Germline CDR1 is LNHNV and CDR2 is YYDKDF (reference sequence). Here the CDR3 reads CATSRQDEQYF. DNA of the CDR3: TGTGCCACCAGCAGGCAGGACGAGCAGTACTTC.

The rearrangement uses TRBV4-3 and TRBJ2-3, with no clear D. CDR3 length equals 20 residues. V lost 1 base and J 1 base, leaving 24 bases between the germline ends. The germline CDR1 and CDR2 sequences are LGHNA and YSLEER. CDR3 sequence reads: CASSQVPFTTTKEGTDTQYF. CDR3 in DNA: TGCGCCAGCAGCCAAGTGCCCTTTACTACAACAAAGGAAGGCACAGATACGCAGTATTTT.

The J gene is TRBJ2-3, the V gene TRBV20-1, with 8 positions matching TRBD2. After removal of 0 bases from V and 5 bases from J, the junction contained 4 bases not matched to a gene. Germline values: CDR1 DFQATT, CDR2 SNEGSKA (reference sequence). CDR3 size: 14 residues. Here the CDR3 DNA reads TGCAGTGCTAGAGATTCGGGGGGGATAGATACGCAGTATTTT. It translates to CSARDSGGIDTQYF.

The chain combines TRBV6-2 or TRBV6-3 with TRBJ1-5; D unclear. Germline CDR1 reads MNHEY; CDR2 reads SVGEGT. V was trimmed by 0 bases and J by 3 bases, leaving 12 bases between them. The CDR3 length is 16 residues. As DNA, the CDR3 is TGTGCCAGCAGTTACTCGTTTCGCAGCAACAATCAGCCCCAGCATTTT. Its translation: CASSYSFRSNNQPQHF.

The gene calls are TRBV5-5 and TRBJ2-5, with D uncertain. There are 14 residues in the CDR3. V lost 7 bases and J lost 0, with 13 bases in between. Germline CDR1 and CDR2: SGHKS and YYEKEE (reference sequence). The CDR3 coding sequence is TGTGCCAGCGGCAAAGGACCAAACCAAGAGACCCAGTACTTC. This encodes CASGKGPNQETQYF.

The gene calls are TRBV7-2 and TRBJ1-5; 7 bases fit TRBD1. The CDR3 extends over 17 amino acids. J lost 0 bases, V lost 4 bases, and 9 bases had no gene match. Germline CDR1 SGHTA, CDR2 FQGNSA. CDR3 sequence (DNA): TGTGCCAGCAGCTCGGCACAGGGGACGGGTAGCAATCAGCCCCAGCATTTT. Translating gives CASSSAQGTGSNQPQHF.

V is TRBV15 and J is TRBJ2-1; tentatively, D is TRBD2 (5 bases). CDR1 is LNHNV, CDR2 YYDKDF, per germline (reference sequence). The CDR3 covers 13 residues. The germline V and J ends were trimmed by 9 bases and 5 bases, with 14 bases remaining between them. CDR3 nucleotide sequence: TGTGCCACAGCCACCGGGAACAACAATGAGCAGTTCTTC. Its translation is CATATGNNNEQFF.

CDR3 protein: CSGARGETQYF. Here the CDR3 DNA reads TGCAGCGGCGCTCGGGGAGAGACCCAGTACTTC. This chain links TRBV29-1 with TRBJ2-5, with TRBD2 as a possible D gene (5 bases). With 7 bases removed from V and 4 bases from J, the gap between germline ends came to 10 bases. The CDR3 has 11 amino acids. CDR1 SQVTM and CDR2 ANQGSEA come from the germline V gene. The entire variable domain, with the rest obtained from reference TRBV29-1 and TRBJ2-5, is as follows: SAVISQKPSRDICQRGTSLTIQCQVDSQVTMMFWYRQQPGQSLTLIATANQGSEATYESGFVIDKFPISRPNLTFSTLTVSNMSPEDSSIYLCSGARGETQYFGPGTRLLVL.

The chain combines TRBV28 with TRBJ2-7, with TRBD1 matching over 7 bases. The CDR3 runs to 16 residues. After removal of 5 bases from V and 2 bases from J, the junction contained 12 bases not matched to a gene. Germline-derived CDR1 and CDR2 are MDHEN and SYDVKM. The CDR3 here is CASSPSQGRWTYEQYF. In nucleotides, the CDR3 is TGTGCCAGCAGTCCCTCACAGGGGCGCTGGACCTACGAGCAGTACTTC.

The rearrangement links TRBV13 to TRBJ2-5, with 9 bases matching TRBD2. After removal of 1 base from V and 4 bases from J, the junction contained 4 bases not matched to a gene. Germline CDR1 PRHDT, CDR2 FYEKMQ (reference sequence). The CDR3 runs to 15 residues. CDR3 DNA sequence: TGTGCCAGCAGCTTAGCCGGGACTAGCCTAGAGACCCAGTACTTC. Translating gives CASSLAGTSLETQYF. The variable domain in full, completed from reference TRBV13 and TRBJ2-5, reads AAGVIQSPRHLIKEKRETATLKCYPIPRHDTVYWYQQGPGQDPQFLISFYEKMQSDKGSIPDRFSAQQFSDYHSELNMSSLELGDSALYFCASSLAGTSLETQYFGPGTRLLVL.

V is TRBV20-1 and J is TRBJ2-3; 12 bases line up with TRBD2. CDR3 length: 17 residues. Per the germline V gene, CDR1 is DFQATT and CDR2 is SNEGSKA (reference sequence). J gave up 3 bases and V 1 base, and 8 bases lay outside the gene matches. CDR3 DNA: TGCAGTGCTAGAGTTCTGACTAGCGGGGGTACGACAGATACGCAGTATTTT. Residues: CSARVLTSGGTTDTQYF.

V and J are TRBV5-1 and TRBJ2-2; possible D gene TRBD1, 6 bases. CDR3 size: 17 residues. The V end lost 3 bases, the J end lost 4 bases, and 19 bases lay between the germline ends. CDR1 and CDR2 from the germline V gene are SGHRS and YFSETQ. CDR3 in amino acids: CASSSNIGGGSTGELFF. The CDR3 DNA is TGCGCCAGCAGCTCCAATATTGGGGGCGGATCCACCGGGGAGCTGTTTTTT.

V and J are TRBV4-3 and TRBJ1-2; maybe TRBD1 (6 bases). V gave up 4 bases and J gave up 9 bases, with 15 bases separating them. Germline assignment: CDR1 LGHNA and CDR2 YSLEER. This CDR3 has 13 amino acids. The chain's CDR3 is CASSLQQGGRYTF. The CDR3 DNA follows: TGCGCCAGCAGCCTCCAACAGGGTGGTCGCTACACCTTC.

The V gene is TRBV27, the J gene TRBJ2-5, with D possibly being TRBD1 (6 bases). V lost 5 bases and J 5 bases, leaving 15 bases between the germline ends. The CDR3 consists of 14 residues. Germline V gene sequence: CDR1 MNHEY, CDR2 SMNVEV (reference sequence). The CDR3 region has the DNA TGTGCCAGCAGTACACAGGGCTTCCACGAGACCCAGTACTTC. Encoded protein: CASSTQGFHETQYF.

J is TRBJ2-7 and V is TRBV20-1; 8 bases map to TRBD1. Germline V gene data show CDR1 as DFQATT and CDR2 as SNEGSKA (reference sequence). The CDR3 consists of 14 residues. J lost 2 bases, V lost 5 bases, and 8 bases had no gene match. DNA for the CDR3: TGCAGTGCTCTTGGACAGGGACGCACCTACGAGCAGTACTTC. It is translated as CSALGQGRTYEQYF.

The rearrangement links TRBV7-9 to TRBJ2-1; D is perhaps TRBD1 or TRBD2 (6 bases each). V gave up 5 bases and J gave up 2 bases, with 19 bases separating them. CDR3 size: 17 residues. Looked up from germline, CDR1 is SEHNR and CDR2 is FQNEAQ (reference sequence). The CDR3 protein is CASSKGQTGATYNEQFF. The CDR3 DNA is TGTGCCAGCAGCAAGGGACAAACGGGGGCAACCTACAATGAGCAGTTCTTC.

The rearrangement uses TRBV28 and TRBJ1-2; perhaps TRBD1 as D (5 bases). Trimming stripped 7 bases from V and 3 bases from J, with 15 bases between. There are 14 residues in the CDR3. From germline, CDR1 is MDHEN and CDR2 SYDVKM. For the CDR3, the DNA is TGTGCCAGCACCTTGGGAGGGACTCACTATGGCTACACCTTC. Its protein is CASTLGGTHYGYTF.

The rearrangement uses TRBV7-9 and TRBJ1-2; 9 nucleotides match TRBD1. The germline V gene encodes CDR1 SEHNR and CDR2 FQNEAQ (reference sequence). The V gene end was trimmed by 5 bases and the J gene end by 6 bases; junction bases not matched to a gene: 13. The CDR3 extends over 16 amino acids. In DNA form, the CDR3 reads TGTGCCAGCAGCCAAAGTGATAGGACAGGGGAAGATGGCTACACCTTC. Its translation is CASSQSDRTGEDGYTF.

The chain uses TRBV10-3 and TRBJ2-5; 10 bases fit TRBD2. The V and J ends lost 10 bases and 0 bases, in that order; junction bases with no gene match: 11. The CDR3 is made up of 16 amino acids. CDR1 ENHRY and CDR2 SYGVKD come from the germline V gene. This CDR3 reads CATNGLAGGHQETQYF. Written as DNA, the CDR3 is TGTGCCACCAATGGTTTAGCGGGGGGCCACCAAGAGACCCAGTACTTC.